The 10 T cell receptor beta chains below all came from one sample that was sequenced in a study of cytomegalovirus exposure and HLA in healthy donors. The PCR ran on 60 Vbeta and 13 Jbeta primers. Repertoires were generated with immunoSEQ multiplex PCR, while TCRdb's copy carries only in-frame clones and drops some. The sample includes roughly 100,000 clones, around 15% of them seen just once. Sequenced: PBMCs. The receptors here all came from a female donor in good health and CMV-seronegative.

CDR3 amino acids: CASSVVRGPQPQHF. The CDR3 coding sequence is TGTGCCAGCAGCGTAGTTAGGGGGCCCCAGCCCCAGCATTTT. This chain joins TRBV28 and TRBJ1-5; 7 nucleotides align to TRBD1. Germline V gene sequence: CDR1 MDHEN, CDR2 SYDVKM. Unmatched junction bases numbered 9, after V lost 6 bases and J lost 7 bases. CDR3 length equals 14 residues.

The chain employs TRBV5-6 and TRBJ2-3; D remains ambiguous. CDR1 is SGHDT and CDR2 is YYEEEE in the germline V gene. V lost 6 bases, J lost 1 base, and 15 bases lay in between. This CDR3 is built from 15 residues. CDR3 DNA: TGTGCCAGCAACCACGGATTGGGCCGCACAGATACGCAGTATTTT. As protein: CASNHGLGRTDTQYF. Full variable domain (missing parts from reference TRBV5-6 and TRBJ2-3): DAGVTQSPTHLIKTRGQQVTLRCSPKSGHDTVSWYQQALGQGPQFIFQYYEEEERQRGNFPDRFSGHQFPNYSSELNVNALLLGDSALYLCASNHGLGRTDTQYFGPGTRLTVL.

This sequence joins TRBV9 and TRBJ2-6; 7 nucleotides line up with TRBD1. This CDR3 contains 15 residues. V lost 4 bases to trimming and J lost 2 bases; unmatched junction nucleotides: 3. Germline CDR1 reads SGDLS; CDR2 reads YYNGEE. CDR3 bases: TGTGCCAGCAGCACCAGGGGGACTGGGGCCAACGTCCTGACTTTC. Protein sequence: CASSTRGTGANVLTF.

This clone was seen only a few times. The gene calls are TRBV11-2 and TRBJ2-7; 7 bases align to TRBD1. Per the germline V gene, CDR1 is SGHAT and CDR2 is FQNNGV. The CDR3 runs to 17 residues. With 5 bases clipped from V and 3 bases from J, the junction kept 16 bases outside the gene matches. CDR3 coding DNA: TGTGCCAGCAGCCAACCGGGACAGACGAATGGTGTCTACGAGCAGTACTTC. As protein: CASSQPGQTNGVYEQYF. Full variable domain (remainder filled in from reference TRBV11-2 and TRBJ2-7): EAGVAQSPRYKIIEKRQSVAFWCNPISGHATLYWYQQILGQGPKLLIQFQNNGVVDDSQLPKDRFSAERLKGVDSTLKIQPAKLEDSAVYLCASSQPGQTNGVYEQYFGPGTRLTVT.

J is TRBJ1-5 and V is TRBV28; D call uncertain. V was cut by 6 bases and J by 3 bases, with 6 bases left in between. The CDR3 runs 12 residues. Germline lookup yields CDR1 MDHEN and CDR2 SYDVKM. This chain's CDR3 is CASRTSNQPQHF. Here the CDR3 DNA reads TGTGCCAGCAGAACTTCCAATCAGCCCCAGCATTTT.

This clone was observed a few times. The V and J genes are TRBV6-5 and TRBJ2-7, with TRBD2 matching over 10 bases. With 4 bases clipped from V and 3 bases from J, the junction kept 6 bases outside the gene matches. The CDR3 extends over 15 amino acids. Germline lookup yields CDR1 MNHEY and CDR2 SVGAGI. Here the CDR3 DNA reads TGTGCCAGCAGTTCGCTAGCGGGAGATGGCTACGAGCAGTACTTC. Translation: CASSSLAGDGYEQYF.

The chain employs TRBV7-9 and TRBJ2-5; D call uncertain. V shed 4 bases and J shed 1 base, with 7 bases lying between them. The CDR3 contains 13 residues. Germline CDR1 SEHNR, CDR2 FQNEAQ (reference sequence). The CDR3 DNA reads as TGTGCCAGCAGCTATGGCCTCCAAGAGACCCAGTACTTC. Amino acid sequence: CASSYGLQETQYF.

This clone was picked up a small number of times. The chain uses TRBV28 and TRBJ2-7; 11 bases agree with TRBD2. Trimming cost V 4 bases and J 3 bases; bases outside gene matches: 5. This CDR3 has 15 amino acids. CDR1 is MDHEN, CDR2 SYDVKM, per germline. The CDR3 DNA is TGTGCCAGCAGTTCAATAGCGGGAGGGGACTACGAGCAGTACTTC. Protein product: CASSSIAGGDYEQYF.

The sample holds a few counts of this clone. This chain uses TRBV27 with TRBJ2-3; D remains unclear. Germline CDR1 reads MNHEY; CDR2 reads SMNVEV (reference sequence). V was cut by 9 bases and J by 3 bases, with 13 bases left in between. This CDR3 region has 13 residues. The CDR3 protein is CARKVAETDTQYF. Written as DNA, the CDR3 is TGTGCCAGAAAGGTAGCAGAGACAGATACGCAGTATTTT.

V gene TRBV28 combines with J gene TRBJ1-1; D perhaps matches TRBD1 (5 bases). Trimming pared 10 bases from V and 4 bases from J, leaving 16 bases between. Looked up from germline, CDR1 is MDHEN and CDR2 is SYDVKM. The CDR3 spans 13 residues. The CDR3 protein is CAILGALSTEAFF. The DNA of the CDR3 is TGTGCCATTTTAGGGGCCCTGTCCACTGAAGCTTTCTTT.